The 18 T cell receptor beta chains reported below all come from one sample, sequenced in a study of blood T cell repertoires in COVID-19. Using immunoSEQ multiplex PCR, the repertoire was profiled, and TCRdb retains in-frame clones only, with some absent. The sample holds 350,000 to 400,000 clones, more than 70% seen once. Sequencing was carried out using peripheral blood. The receptors derive from a woman in her 30s with COVID-19, enrolled during active disease.

The rearrangement links TRBV11-3 to TRBJ2-3; 10 bases fit TRBD2. In germline, CDR1 is SGHNT, CDR2 YENEEA. After removal of 8 bases from V and 6 bases from J, the junction contained 11 bases not matched to a gene. The CDR3 has 15 amino acids. The CDR3 loop is CASSGSGRFGDTQYF. The CDR3 DNA reads as TGTGCCAGCTCGGGTAGCGGGAGGTTCGGGGATACGCAGTATTTT.

The V gene is TRBV12-3 or TRBV12-4, the J gene TRBJ1-6; perhaps TRBD1 as D (6 bases). This CDR3 contains 13 residues. V lost 7 bases and J lost 9, with 13 bases in between. In nucleotides, the CDR3 is TGTGCCAGCATGAGGGGGTTCAGTTCACCCCTCCACTTT. Its translation: CASMRGFSSPLHF.

The chain has TRBV11-2 and TRBJ2-7; 9 bases are shared with TRBD2. The germline gives CDR1 SGHAT, CDR2 FQNNGV. CDR3 length: 16 amino acids. The V segment lost 0 bases and the J segment 0 bases; nucleotides outside the gene matches: 3. The CDR3 region is CASSLELSGSSYEQYF. The CDR3 coding sequence is TGTGCCAGCAGCTTAGAACTTAGCGGGAGCTCCTACGAGCAGTACTTC.

The chain links TRBV19 to TRBJ2-7, with TRBD2 as a possible D gene (7 bases). With 7 bases removed from V and 2 bases from J, the gap between germline ends came to 18 bases. In germline, CDR1 is LNHDA, CDR2 SQIVND (reference sequence). There are 15 residues in the CDR3. DNA for the CDR3: TGTGCCAGTACCCTGAGGGGGGGGGATACCTACGAGCAGTACTTC. Encoded protein: CASTLRGGDTYEQYF.

J is TRBJ2-7 and V is TRBV7-8, with D possibly being TRBD2 (5 bases). This CDR3 is 13 amino acids long. With 9 bases removed from V and 3 bases from J, the gap between germline ends came to 15 bases. CDR1 is SGHVS and CDR2 is FQNEAQ in the germline V gene. As DNA, the CDR3 is TGTGCCAGGGTCAGCGGTGGCCGCTACGAGCAGTACGTC. Translating it yields CARVSGGRYEQYV.

The V and J genes are TRBV7-8 and TRBJ1-1; TRBD1 is a possible D gene (5 bases). V was clipped by 7 bases and J by 2 bases, with 14 bases between them. The CDR3 contains 14 residues. Germline CDR1 reads SGHVS; CDR2 reads FQNEAQ. CDR3: CASTFGGSNTEAFF. The CDR3 DNA reads as TGTGCCAGCACCTTCGGGGGTAGTAACACTGAAGCTTTCTTT.

CDR3 coding DNA: TGTGCCAGCAGTTACACTTTCGGGGAGTACGAGCAGTACTTC. Its protein product is CASSYTFGEYEQYF. This sequence joins TRBV6-2 or TRBV6-3 and TRBJ2-7; the D gene is possibly TRBD2 (5 bases). CDR1 MNHEY and CDR2 SVGEGT come from the germline V gene. V lost 2 bases to trimming and J lost 4 bases, with 12 bases between them. This CDR3 comprises 14 residues.

This chain links TRBV20-1 with TRBJ1-1; D is unresolved. The CDR3 is 13 amino acids. V lost 6 bases and J lost 13, with 24 bases in between. The germline gives CDR1 DFQATT, CDR2 SNEGSKA (reference sequence). The CDR3, as DNA: TGCAGTGCCAGTCAGTTAATAGTGAGCCAGGTTTTCTTT. The encoded protein is CSASQLIVSQVFF.

The chain combines TRBV5-6 with TRBJ2-2; 9 bases agree with TRBD1. CDR3 length: 19 amino acids. CDR1 and CDR2 (germline): SGHDT, YYEEEE. The ends lost 0 bases at V and 1 base at J; junction bases unmatched: 10. CDR3 protein: CASSLEAGTGIRNTGELFF. CDR3 bases: TGTGCCAGCAGCTTGGAGGCCGGGACAGGGATCAGGAACACCGGGGAGCTGTTTTTT.

A note on this clone: The junction shows a germline mismatch at one end, possibly a read error. The rearrangement uses TRBV4-3 and TRBJ1-2; weak D call: TRBD1 (6 bases). CDR1 and CDR2 from the germline V gene are LGHNA and YSLEER. CDR3 length equals 13 residues. The CDR3 region has the DNA TGCGCCAGCAGCCTATCATCCGACAGGATGGTAGCCTTC. Its translation is CASSLSSDRMVAF.

CDR3 DNA: TGTGCCAGTACCCCGACAGGCCCCCACTCTGGAAACACCATATATTTT. Encoded protein: CASTPTGPHSGNTIYF. V usage is TRBV19 and J usage is TRBJ1-3; TRBD1 might be the D (6 bases). The germline gives CDR1 LNHDA, CDR2 SQIVND (reference sequence). The CDR3 totals 16 residues. The V end was cut by 7 bases, the J end by 0 bases, with 16 bases between.

This clone was recorded a few times. This sequence joins TRBV5-1 and TRBJ1-1; D is undetermined. Per germline, CDR1 SGHRS and CDR2 YFSETQ. This CDR3 has 21 amino acids. Trimming left V 4 bases short and J 1 base short, with 32 bases between. The CDR3 DNA sequence: TGCGCCAGCAGCCATAAATGGGGAGCTAGGGATAGGAGCGGCGGGAACACTGAAGCTTTCTTT. As protein: CASSHKWGARDRSGGNTEAFF.

V gene TRBV20-1 combines with J gene TRBJ1-2; D unclear. Germline CDR1 DFQATT, CDR2 SNEGSKA (reference sequence). Trimming removed 7 bases from V and 2 bases from J, with 8 bases in between. The CDR3 consists of 11 residues. The CDR3 sequence is CSVRENYGYTF. The DNA for the CDR3 is TGCAGTGTCCGGGAGAACTATGGCTACACCTTC.

This chain uses TRBV9 with TRBJ2-2; D uncertain. The V and J ends lost 6 bases and 1 base respectively, with 7 bases between them. The V gene's germline CDR1 is SGDLS and CDR2 YYNGEE. The CDR3 is 13 residues long. The CDR3 bases are TGTGCCAGCAAGTCAGGGAACACCGGGGAGCTGTTTTTT. This sequence encodes CASKSGNTGELFF.

This chain links TRBV9 with TRBJ2-2; no clear D gene. Germline CDR1 reads SGDLS; CDR2 reads YYNGEE. V dropped 5 bases and J dropped 8 bases, with 10 bases sitting between them. The CDR3 contains 12 residues. CDR3 nucleotides: TGTGCCAGCAGGTCGAGGCCTGGGGAGCTGTTTTTT. Protein: CASRSRPGELFF.

The CDR3 bases are TGTGCCAGTACCCCCTGGACTAGCGGGAGTCATGAGCAGTTCTTC. Translation gives CASTPWTSGSHEQFF. The J gene is TRBJ2-1, the V gene TRBV19, with TRBD2 matching 13 bases. This CDR3 comprises 15 residues. Germline V gene lookup returns CDR1 LNHDA and CDR2 SQIVND (reference sequence). With V trimmed by 7 bases and J by 8 bases, 8 bases remained unmatched. Filled out from reference TRBV19 and TRBJ2-1, the complete variable domain reads DGGITQSPKYLFRKEGQNVTLSCEQNLNHDAMYWYRQDPGQGLRLIYYSQIVNDFQKGDIAEGYSVSREKKESFPLTVTSAQKNPTAFYLCASTPWTSGSHEQFFGPGTRLTVL.

A few counts support this clone. This chain joins TRBV6-5 and TRBJ2-7, with 7 bases lining up with TRBD1. V shed 5 bases and J 4 bases; nucleotides not matched to a gene: 5. Germline V gives CDR1 MNHEY, CDR2 SVGAGI. The CDR3 has 13 amino acids. The CDR3 DNA is TGTGCCAGCAGTACAGGGGCTGAGTACGAGCAGTACTTC. Amino acid sequence: CASSTGAEYEQYF.

The table lists this clone with a few counts. This sequence joins TRBV7-2 and TRBJ1-5; D might be TRBD1 (5 bases). Trimming stripped 7 bases from V and 2 bases from J, with 12 bases between. The CDR3 contains 14 residues. Germline V gives CDR1 SGHTA, CDR2 FQGNSA. The CDR3 loop is CASTQGTGNQPQHF. In DNA, the CDR3 is TGTGCCAGCACCCAGGGAACGGGCAATCAGCCCCAGCATTTT.